This T cell receptor beta chain derives from a study of cytomegalovirus exposure and HLA in healthy donors (dated by TCRdb to the late 2010s). Describing the broader study: The 666 repertoires of the first cohort and the 95 to 150 validation repertoires were produced on the same platform, according to a later analysis. The study was designed to test whether signatures of past pathogen exposure could be identified by cataloging public T cell receptors. Besides the first cohort of around 700 subjects, a separate validation cohort made up of 120 or so different subjects was used. To predict cytomegalovirus infection status, the study brought together high-throughput TCR immunosequencing, statistical association of individual TCRs with disease status, and machine learning.

As concerns this clone: The antigen it binds to is not known. No base quality information exists; no much larger clone differs at one position.

The germline V gene encodes CDR1 SGHAT and CDR2 FQDESV (reference sequence). The cysteine opens and the phenylalanine closes a CDR3 of 12 amino acids. Only the CDR3 portion is preserved as DNA: 36 bases, with reading frame beginning at the first base. Trimming removed 6 bases from V and 5 bases from J, leaving 8 bases between the germline ends. Library construction relied on the immunoSEQ multiplex PCR assay. Processing in the source paper ran as follows. To diagnose cytomegalovirus status from the catalog of TCR beta chain sequences, a statistical classification framework was built. What TCRdb holds here is the immuneACCESS table cut down to in-frame rearrangements. Part of the clones is not present; checked against another copy, under half of the missing clones reflect an unresolved V gene, and the others are unexplained. That table supplies the V and J calls and clone size; D and trimming were determined from the DNA. Here the sample has over 100,000 clones; about 88% occur a single time. About 1.2% of the sample rests with the top ten.

The donors were included in the validation cohort of roughly 120 subjects, a group kept apart from the roughly 670-subject first cohort. The investigation overall reported the following: According to the authors, the approach could potentially be generalized to other disease states and immunological phenotypes. The study gave a list of roughly 150 TCR beta chains associated with cytomegalovirus. In vitro tests confirmed that a few of the cytomegalovirus-associated TCR beta chains recognize cytomegalovirus antigens. A later analysis lacked HLA typing for the validation cohort, so it scored co-occurrence in that cohort across all 120 repertoires. Most TCR sequences were observed very rarely across donors, whereas some public TCRs were present in many individuals. In both the original and validation cohorts, the classifier was reported to diagnose cytomegalovirus status with high specificity and sensitivity. Subsequent analysis determined that TCRs grouped into clusters in the first cohort also showed a tendency toward co-occurrence across the roughly 120 validation repertoires, and 94% of cluster scores exceeded 0.

This clonotype originated in a woman in her late teens or twenties in good health and CMV-seronegative. The sequencing input was PBMCs. Rearrangement joined TRBV11-1 to TRBJ2-1; there is no confident call for the D gene. The CDR3 is CASRGRNNEQFF. The sequenced DNA: TGTGCCAGCAGGGGCCGTAACAATGAGCAGTTCTTC.